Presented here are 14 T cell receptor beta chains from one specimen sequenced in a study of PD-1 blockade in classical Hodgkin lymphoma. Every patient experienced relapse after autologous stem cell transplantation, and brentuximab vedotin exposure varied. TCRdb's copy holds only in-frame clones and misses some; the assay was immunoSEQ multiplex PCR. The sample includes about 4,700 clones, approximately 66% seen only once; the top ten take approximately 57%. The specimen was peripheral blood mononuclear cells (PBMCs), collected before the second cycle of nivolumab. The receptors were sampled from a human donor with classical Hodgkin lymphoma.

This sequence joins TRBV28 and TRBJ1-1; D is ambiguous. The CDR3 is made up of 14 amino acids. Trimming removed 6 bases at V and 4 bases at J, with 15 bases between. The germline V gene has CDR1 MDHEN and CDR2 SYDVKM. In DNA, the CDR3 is TGTGCCAGCAGAGCAAGTTGGGTAAGCACTGAAGCTTTCTTT. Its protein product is CASRASWVSTEAFF.

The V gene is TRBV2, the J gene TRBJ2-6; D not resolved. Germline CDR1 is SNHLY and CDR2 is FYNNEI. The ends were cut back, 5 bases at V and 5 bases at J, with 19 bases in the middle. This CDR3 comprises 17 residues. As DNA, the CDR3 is TGTGCCAGCAGTCTCCGGCCGATACAAAGTCGGGCCAACGTCCTGACTTTC. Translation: CASSLRPIQSRANVLTF.

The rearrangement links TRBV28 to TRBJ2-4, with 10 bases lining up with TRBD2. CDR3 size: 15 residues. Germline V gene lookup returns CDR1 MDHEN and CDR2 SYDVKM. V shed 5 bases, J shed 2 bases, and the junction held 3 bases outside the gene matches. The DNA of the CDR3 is TGTGCCAGCAGTAGCGGGAGGGCCACCAAAAACATTCAGTACTTC. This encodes CASSSGRATKNIQYF.

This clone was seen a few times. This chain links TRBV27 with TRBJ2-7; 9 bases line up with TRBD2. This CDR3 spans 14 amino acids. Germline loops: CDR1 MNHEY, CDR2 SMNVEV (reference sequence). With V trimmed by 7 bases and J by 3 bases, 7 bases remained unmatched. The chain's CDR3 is CASKKREVGYEQYF. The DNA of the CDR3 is TGTGCCAGCAAAAAGCGGGAGGTCGGCTACGAGCAGTACTTC.

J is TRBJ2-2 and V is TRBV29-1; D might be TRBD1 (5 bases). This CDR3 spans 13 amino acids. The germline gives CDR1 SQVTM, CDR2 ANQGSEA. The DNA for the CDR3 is TGCAGTGCCAGGGAAACGAACACCGGGGAGCTGTTTTTT. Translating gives CSARETNTGELFF.

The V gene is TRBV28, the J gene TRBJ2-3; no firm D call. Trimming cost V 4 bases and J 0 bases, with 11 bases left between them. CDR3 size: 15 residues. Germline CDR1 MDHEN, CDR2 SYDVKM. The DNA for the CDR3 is TGTGCCAGCAGTTACCGGACGGCTAGCACAGATACGCAGTATTTT. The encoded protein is CASSYRTASTDTQYF.

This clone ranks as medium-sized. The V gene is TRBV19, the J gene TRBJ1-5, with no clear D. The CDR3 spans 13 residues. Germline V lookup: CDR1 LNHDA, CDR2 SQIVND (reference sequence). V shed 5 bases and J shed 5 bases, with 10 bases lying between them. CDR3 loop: CASSASPDQPQHF. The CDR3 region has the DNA TGTGCCAGTAGTGCCAGCCCGGATCAGCCCCAGCATTTT. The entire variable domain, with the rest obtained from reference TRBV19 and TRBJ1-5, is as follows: DGGITQSPKYLFRKEGQNVTLSCEQNLNHDAMYWYRQDPGQGLRLIYYSQIVNDFQKGDIAEGYSVSREKKESFPLTVTSAQKNPTAFYLCASSASPDQPQHFGDGTRLSIL.

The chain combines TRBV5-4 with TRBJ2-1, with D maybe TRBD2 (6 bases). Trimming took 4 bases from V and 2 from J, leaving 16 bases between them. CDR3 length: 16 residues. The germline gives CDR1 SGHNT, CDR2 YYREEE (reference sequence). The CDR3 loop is CASSPTEDYTYNEQFF. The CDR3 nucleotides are TGTGCCAGCAGCCCCACGGAGGACTATACCTACAATGAGCAGTTCTTC.

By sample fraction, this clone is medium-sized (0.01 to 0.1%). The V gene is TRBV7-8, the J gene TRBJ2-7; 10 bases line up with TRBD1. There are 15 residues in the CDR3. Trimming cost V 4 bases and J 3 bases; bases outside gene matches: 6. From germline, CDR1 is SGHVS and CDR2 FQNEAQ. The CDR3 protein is CASSWDDRGRYEQYF. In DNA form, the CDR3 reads TGTGCCAGCAGCTGGGATGACAGGGGGCGCTACGAGCAGTACTTC. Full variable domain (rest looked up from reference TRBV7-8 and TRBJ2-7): GAGVSQSPRYKVAKRGQDVALRCDPISGHVSLFWYQQALGQGPEFLTYFQNEAQLDKSGLPSDRFFAERPEGSVSTLKIQRTQQEDSAVYLCASSWDDRGRYEQYFGPGTRLTVT.

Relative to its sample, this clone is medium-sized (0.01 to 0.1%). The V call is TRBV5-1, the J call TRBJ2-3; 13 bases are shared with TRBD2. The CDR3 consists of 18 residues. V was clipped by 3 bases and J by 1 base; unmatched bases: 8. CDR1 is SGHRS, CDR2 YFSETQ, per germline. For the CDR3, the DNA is TGCGCCAGCAGCTCCCGCGGGACTAGCGGGGAACGCACAGATACGCAGTATTTT. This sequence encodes CASSSRGTSGERTDTQYF.

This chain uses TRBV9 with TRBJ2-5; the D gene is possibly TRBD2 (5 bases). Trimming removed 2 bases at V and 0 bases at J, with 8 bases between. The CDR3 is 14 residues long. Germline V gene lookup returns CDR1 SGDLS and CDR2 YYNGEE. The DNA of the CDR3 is TGTGCCAGCAGCGTCGAGGGCTACCAAGAGACCCAGTACTTC. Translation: CASSVEGYQETQYF. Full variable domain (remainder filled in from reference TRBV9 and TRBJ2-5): DSGVTQTPKHLITATGQRVTLRCSPRSGDLSVYWYQQSLDQGLQFLIQYYNGEERAKGNILERFSAQQFPDLHSELNLSSLELGDSALYFCASSVEGYQETQYFGPGTRLLVL.

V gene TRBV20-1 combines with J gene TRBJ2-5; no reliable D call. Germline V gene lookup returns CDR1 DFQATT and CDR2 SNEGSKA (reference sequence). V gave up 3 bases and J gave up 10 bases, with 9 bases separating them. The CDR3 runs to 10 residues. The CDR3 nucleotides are TGCAGTGCTAGTCGCCCTGACCAGTACTTC. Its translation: CSASRPDQYF.

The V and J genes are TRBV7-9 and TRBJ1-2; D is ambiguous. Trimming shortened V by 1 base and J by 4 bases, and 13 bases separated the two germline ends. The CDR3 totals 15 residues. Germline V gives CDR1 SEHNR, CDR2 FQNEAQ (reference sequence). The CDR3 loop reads CASSLGPQEGYGYTF. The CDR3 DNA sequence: TGTGCCAGCAGCTTAGGGCCCCAGGAGGGCTATGGCTACACCTTC. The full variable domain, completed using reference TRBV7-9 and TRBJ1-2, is DTGVSQNPRHKITKRGQNVTFRCDPISEHNRLYWYRQTLGQGPEFLTYFQNEAQLEKSRLLSDRFSAERPKGSFSTLEIQRTEQGDSAMYLCASSLGPQEGYGYTFGSGTRLTVV.

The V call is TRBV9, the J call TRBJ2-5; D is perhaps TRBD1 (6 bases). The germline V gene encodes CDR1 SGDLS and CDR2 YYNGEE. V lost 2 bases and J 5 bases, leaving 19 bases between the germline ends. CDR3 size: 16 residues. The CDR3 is CASSVNRDKSFETQYF. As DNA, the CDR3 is TGTGCCAGCAGCGTTAACCGGGACAAGTCGTTTGAGACCCAGTACTTC.